This T cell receptor beta chain was sequenced during a study of beta chain features in type 1 diabetes. Isolated RNA was reverse transcribed in full, so expressed TCRB transcripts were sequenced. Data came from immunoSEQ multiplex PCR; TCRdb stores just in-frame clones and leaves some out. The table lists fewer than 7,500 clones, roughly 70% of them singletons, with around 2.2% in the top ten. Trimming took off 3 bases at V and 9 bases at J, with 12 bases between the two ends. Germline V gives CDR1 LGHNA, CDR2 YNFKEQ. The CDR3 consists of 13 residues. The rearrangement uses TRBV4-2 and TRBJ2-1; D unresolved. Sequenced: Tregs from blood. The TCR sequence derives from a man between 18 and 35 years old in good health. CDR3 in DNA: TGTGCCAGCAGCCACCCTCTGATGAGTGAGCAGTTCTTC. Encoded protein: CASSHPLMSEQFF.